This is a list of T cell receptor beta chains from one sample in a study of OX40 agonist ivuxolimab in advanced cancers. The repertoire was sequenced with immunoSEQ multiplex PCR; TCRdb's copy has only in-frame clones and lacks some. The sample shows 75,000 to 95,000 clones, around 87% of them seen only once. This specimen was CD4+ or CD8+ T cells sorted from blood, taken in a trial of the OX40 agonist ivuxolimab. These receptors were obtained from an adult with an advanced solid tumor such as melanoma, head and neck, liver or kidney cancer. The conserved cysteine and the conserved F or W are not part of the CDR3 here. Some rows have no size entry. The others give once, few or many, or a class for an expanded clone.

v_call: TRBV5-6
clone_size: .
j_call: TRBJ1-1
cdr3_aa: ASSPRDRGLTEAF

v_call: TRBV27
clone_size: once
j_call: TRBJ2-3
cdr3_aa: ASSLLLRDTQY

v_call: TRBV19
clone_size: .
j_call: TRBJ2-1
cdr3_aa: ASSGTSGVTAYNEQF

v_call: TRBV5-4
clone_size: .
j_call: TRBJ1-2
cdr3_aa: ASSSKKAGETGGYT

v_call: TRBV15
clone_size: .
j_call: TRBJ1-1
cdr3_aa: ATSRGGPNTEAF

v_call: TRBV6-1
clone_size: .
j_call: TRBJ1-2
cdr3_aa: ASSEVNYGYT

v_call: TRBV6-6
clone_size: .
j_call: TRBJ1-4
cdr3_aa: ASSYIQRSEEKLF

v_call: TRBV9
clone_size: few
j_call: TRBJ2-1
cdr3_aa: ASSPGGLSYNEQF

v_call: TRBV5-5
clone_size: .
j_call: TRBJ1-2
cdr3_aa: ASSSSTKINGGYYGYT

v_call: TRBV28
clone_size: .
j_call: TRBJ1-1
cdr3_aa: ASSSTQWRNTEAF

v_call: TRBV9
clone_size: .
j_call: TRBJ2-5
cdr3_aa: ASSVTAGAGETQY

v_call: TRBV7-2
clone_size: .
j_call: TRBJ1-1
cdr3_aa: ASRRAGLATEAF

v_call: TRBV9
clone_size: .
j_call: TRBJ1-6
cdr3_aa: ASSVSTGVSPLH

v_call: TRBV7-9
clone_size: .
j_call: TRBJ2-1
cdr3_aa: ASSSRGSPYNEQF

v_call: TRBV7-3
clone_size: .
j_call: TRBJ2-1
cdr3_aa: ASSSGTSRGNEQF

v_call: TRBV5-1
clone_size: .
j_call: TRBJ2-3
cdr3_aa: ASSSGGSTDTQY

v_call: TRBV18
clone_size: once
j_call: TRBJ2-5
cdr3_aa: ASSPADVPGTQY

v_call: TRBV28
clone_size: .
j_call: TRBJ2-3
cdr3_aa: ASSSPTGGADTQY

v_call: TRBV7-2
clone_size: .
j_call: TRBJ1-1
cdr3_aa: ASSLGYQGGYTEAF

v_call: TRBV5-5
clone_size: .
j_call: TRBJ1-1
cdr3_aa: ASSFAVTGFTEAF

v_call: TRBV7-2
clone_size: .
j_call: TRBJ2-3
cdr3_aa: ASSPRTSGAADTQY

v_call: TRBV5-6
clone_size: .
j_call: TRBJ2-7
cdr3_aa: ASSLFSGRVSYEQY